The clone carrying this TCR beta chain was seen at least ten times. The CDR3 runs 11 residues. V dropped 8 bases and J dropped 9 bases, with 11 bases sitting between them. CDR1 MGHRA and CDR2 YSYEKL come from the germline V gene. The data belong to a study of Graves' ophthalmopathy and Graves' hyperthyroidism. Amplification from RNA transcripts yielded the TCR beta CDR3 regions. HTBI primers primed a first-round RT-PCR, and a second-round multiplex PCR followed. TCRdb fed the multiplex PCR reads into MiXCR, producing one record per CDR3 protein. The table has almost 400,000 distinct CDR3 sequences, about 17% seen once.

Material for sequencing was peripheral blood. This chain joins TRBV4-1 and TRBJ1-5; D is unresolved. This receptor was obtained from a woman under 30 with Graves' ophthalmopathy. CDR3 bases: TGCGCCAGCGGACCAGGTCTGCCCCAGCATTTT. Amino acid sequence: CASGPGLPQHF.